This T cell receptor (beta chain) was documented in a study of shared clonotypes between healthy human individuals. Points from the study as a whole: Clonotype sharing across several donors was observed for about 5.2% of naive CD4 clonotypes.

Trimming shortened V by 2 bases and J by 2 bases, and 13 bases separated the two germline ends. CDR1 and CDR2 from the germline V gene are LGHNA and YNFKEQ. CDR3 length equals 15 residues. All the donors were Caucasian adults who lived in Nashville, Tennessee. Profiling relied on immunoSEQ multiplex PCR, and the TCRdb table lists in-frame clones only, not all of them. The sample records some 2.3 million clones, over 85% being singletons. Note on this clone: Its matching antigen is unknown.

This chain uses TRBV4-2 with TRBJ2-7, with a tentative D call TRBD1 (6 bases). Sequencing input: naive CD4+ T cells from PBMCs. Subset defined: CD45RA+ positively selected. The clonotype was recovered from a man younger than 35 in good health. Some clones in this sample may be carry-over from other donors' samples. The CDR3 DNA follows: TGTGCCAGCAGCCAAAACAGGGACGGGACCTACGAGCAGTACTTC. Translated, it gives CASSQNRDGTYEQYF.